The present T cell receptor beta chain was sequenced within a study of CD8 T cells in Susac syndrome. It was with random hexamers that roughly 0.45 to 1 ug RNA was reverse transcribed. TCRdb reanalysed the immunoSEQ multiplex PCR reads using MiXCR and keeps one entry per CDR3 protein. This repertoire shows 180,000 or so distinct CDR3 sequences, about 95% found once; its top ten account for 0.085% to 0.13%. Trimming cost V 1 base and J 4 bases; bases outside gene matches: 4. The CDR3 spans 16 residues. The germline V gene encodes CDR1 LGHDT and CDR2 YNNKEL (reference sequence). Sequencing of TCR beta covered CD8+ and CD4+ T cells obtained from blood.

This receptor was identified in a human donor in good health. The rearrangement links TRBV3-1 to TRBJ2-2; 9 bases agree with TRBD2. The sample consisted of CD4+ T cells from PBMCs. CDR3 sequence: CASSQASGMGTGELFF. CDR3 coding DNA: TGTGCCAGCAGCCAAGCTAGCGGGATGGGCACCGGGGAGCTGTTTTTT. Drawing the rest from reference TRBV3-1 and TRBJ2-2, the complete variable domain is DTAVSQTPKYLVTQMGNDKSIKCEQNLGHDTMYWYKQDSKKFLKIMFSYNNKELIINETVPNRFSPKSPDKAHLNLHINSLELGDSAVYFCASSQASGMGTGELFFGEGSRLTVL.